This T cell receptor beta chain was found in a study of graft-versus-host responses after intestinal transplantation. Study overall: As for transplant type, recipients had multivisceral, liver-intestinal, or isolated intestinal grafts. All recipients got anti-thymocyte globulin induction, then tacrolimus and steroids for around three years. The study's findings and limits: Subjects displaying graft-donor T cell macrochimerism possessed elevated graft-versus-host to host-versus-graft clonal ratios inside allografts.

TCRdb's table, derived via immunoSEQ multiplex PCR, lists solely in-frame clones and lacks some. The data contain over 5,000 clones, approximately 70% of them singletons. Germline V gene sequence: CDR1 LNHDA, CDR2 SQIVND (reference sequence). The CDR3 extends over 14 amino acids. V lost 3 bases, J lost 9 bases, and 12 bases lay in between. This clone is a singleton in its sample. Its antigen is as yet unknown. The chain combines TRBV19 with TRBJ1-6; D is undetermined. This material consisted of PBMCs, taken 300 to 330 days after intestinal transplant. The sequence came from a human patient who received an intestinal transplant, so some T cells may come from the graft donor. DNA for the CDR3: TGTGCCAGTAGTATCCGGCCGGAGGTTTCACCCCTCCACTTT. This translates into CASSIRPEVSPLHF.